This T cell receptor (beta chain) was profiled in a study of shared clonotypes between healthy human individuals. Study results and caveats: Non-shared clonotypes showed lower generation probabilities than clonotypes common to all four donors. Enrolling few donors narrowed the genetic and exposure-history diversity that was represented.

On this clone itself: Its antigen is unknown.

The authors ran the assay at deep level. Assay: immunoSEQ multiplex PCR; the TCRdb copy retains only in-frame clones and omits some. Among roughly 2.4 million clones listed, 95% were seen once. The ends were cut back, 1 base at V and 1 base at J, with 5 bases in the middle. This CDR3 comprises 14 residues. Germline CDR1 and CDR2: SGHNT and YYREEE (reference sequence). Sequenced input: naive CD4+ T cells sorted from blood. This sample's subset: CD45RA+ positively selected. This receptor was taken from a man aged 18 to 30 in good health. V is TRBV5-4 and J is TRBJ2-2; no definite D call. CDR3 coding DNA: TGTGCCAGCAGCTTGCAGGAGAACACCGGGGAGCTGTTTTTT. Translation: CASSLQENTGELFF.